The 16 T cell receptor beta chains listed next were all sequenced from one sample in a study of blood T cell repertoires in COVID-19. The assay was immunoSEQ multiplex PCR, and TCRdb's table has in-frame clones only and misses some. The table shows 150,000 to 170,000 clones, with roughly four fifths occurring only once. Sample: PBMCs or T cells enriched from blood (not recorded which). Receptors were obtained from a man aged 50-60 years who had recovered from COVID-19.

This clone appeared once. The chain carries TRBV27 and TRBJ1-6; TRBD1 matches at 7 bases. The CDR3 loop spans 16 amino acids. Germline CDR1 reads MNHEY; CDR2 reads SMNVEV (reference sequence). J gave up 6 bases and V 5 bases, and 10 bases lay outside the gene matches. CDR3 protein: CASSPTWGQINSPLHF. The CDR3 region has the DNA TGTGCCAGCAGTCCAACATGGGGACAGATTAATTCACCCCTCCACTTT.

In this sample, this clone turned up a few times. The gene calls are TRBV29-1 and TRBJ2-2; 7 nucleotides match TRBD2. CDR3 length equals 18 residues. The V gene end was trimmed by 2 bases and the J gene end by 4 bases; junction bases not matched to a gene: 16. Germline V gene sequence: CDR1 SQVTM, CDR2 ANQGSEA. DNA of the CDR3: TGCAGCGTTGAAATAGGTCAAGGGAGGGGCTCGGGCACCGGGGAGCTGTTTTTT. It yields the protein CSVEIGQGRGSGTGELFF.

V and J are TRBV6-2 or TRBV6-3 and TRBJ1-6; D is perhaps TRBD1 (6 bases). The CDR3 runs to 15 residues. In germline, CDR1 is MNHEY, CDR2 SVGEGT. The V end lost 2 bases, the J end lost 8 bases, and 13 bases lay between the germline ends. The CDR3 nucleotides are TGTGCCAGCAGTTACAGGCGGGGGGGCGATTCACCCCTCCACTTT. Translation gives CASSYRRGGDSPLHF.

The chain employs TRBV2 and TRBJ2-3; D possibly corresponds to TRBD2 (7 bases). CDR1 and CDR2 from the germline V gene are SNHLY and FYNNEI. The ends were cut back, 7 bases at V and 3 bases at J, with 14 bases in the middle. This CDR3 is 14 amino acids long. The CDR3 DNA sequence: TGTGCCAGCACGTGGGGGGGGGCGACAGATACGCAGTATTTT. It encodes CASTWGGATDTQYF.

The V and J genes are TRBV7-2 and TRBJ2-6; perhaps TRBD1 as D (6 bases). Trimming left V 3 bases short and J 2 bases short, with 8 bases between. Germline CDR1 reads SGHTA; CDR2 reads FQGNSA. This CDR3 is built from 15 residues. CDR3 residues: CASSFDRTGANVLTF. DNA of the CDR3: TGTGCCAGCAGCTTTGACAGGACTGGGGCCAACGTCCTGACTTTC.

The chain is built from TRBV25-1 and TRBJ1-1; perhaps TRBD1 as D (5 bases). Germline lookup yields CDR1 MGHDK and CDR2 SYGVNS. The V end lost 6 bases, the J end lost 1 base, and 15 bases lay between the germline ends. The CDR3 runs 15 residues. The CDR3 loop is CASRKGEASNTEAFF. The CDR3 nucleotides read TGTGCCAGCAGGAAAGGGGAGGCCTCGAACACTGAAGCTTTCTTT.

CDR3: CASSGSGGDSYNEQFF. Written as DNA, the CDR3 is TGCGCCAGCAGCGGGAGCGGGGGGGATTCCTACAATGAGCAGTTCTTC. The V and J genes are TRBV5-1 and TRBJ2-1, with TRBD2 matching 10 bases. The CDR3 has 16 amino acids. Germline CDR1 is SGHRS and CDR2 is YFSETQ. Unmatched junction bases numbered 5, after V lost 4 bases and J lost 1 base.

The chain couples TRBV4-3 to TRBJ2-1, with D possibly matching TRBD2 (7 bases). The length of the CDR3 is 17 residues. With 0 bases removed from V and 7 bases from J, the gap between germline ends came to 19 bases. Germline V CDR1 and CDR2: LGHNA, YSLEER. The chain's CDR3 is CASSQDLVGGPWNEQFF. The CDR3 DNA sequence: TGCGCCAGCAGCCAAGATCTGGTGGGGGGGCCTTGGAATGAGCAGTTCTTC.

With respect to this clone: Additional DNA sequences in this sample encode the identical CDR3. V is TRBV7-9 and J is TRBJ2-3, with a weak D call TRBD1 (6 bases). The V gene lost 2 bases and the J gene lost 0 bases, with 6 bases spanning the gap. From germline, CDR1 is SEHNR and CDR2 FQNEAQ (reference sequence). The CDR3 runs to 14 residues. The CDR3 is CASSLQGSTDTQYF. CDR3 coding DNA: TGTGCCAGCAGCTTACAGGGGAGCACAGATACGCAGTATTTT.

V and J are TRBV24-1 and TRBJ2-3; D not resolved. The CDR3 covers 15 residues. Germline lookup yields CDR1 KGHDR and CDR2 SFDVKD. The V end was cut by 3 bases, the J end by 2 bases, with 11 bases between. The CDR3 nucleotides read TGTGCCACCAGTGATCCTGCCACAGCCACAGATACGCAGTATTTT. Protein: CATSDPATATDTQYF.

The chain carries TRBV19 and TRBJ1-5, with TRBD1 as a possible D gene (6 bases). Trimming pared 6 bases from V and 1 base from J, leaving 13 bases between. Germline V gives CDR1 LNHDA, CDR2 SQIVND (reference sequence). The CDR3 extends over 15 amino acids. CDR3 DNA: TGTGCCAGTAGCCGCCTAGGGGGAAGCAATCAGCCCCAGCATTTT. As protein: CASSRLGGSNQPQHF. The variable domain in full, with the rest retrieved from reference TRBV19 and TRBJ1-5, is DGGITQSPKYLFRKEGQNVTLSCEQNLNHDAMYWYRQDPGQGLRLIYYSQIVNDFQKGDIAEGYSVSREKKESFPLTVTSAQKNPTAFYLCASSRLGGSNQPQHFGDGTRLSIL.

In this sample, this clone turned up once. The chain recombines TRBV5-6 with TRBJ1-6; TRBD1 is a possible D gene (6 bases). The CDR3 is 15 residues long. Between the trimmed V and J ends, which lost 4 bases and 8 bases, there was a span of 16 bases. The germline gives CDR1 SGHDT, CDR2 YYEEEE. The CDR3 DNA reads as TGTGCCAGCAGCATAGGGGGTCCGGGATATTCACCCCTCCACTTT. Protein product: CASSIGGPGYSPLHF. Variable domain in full (rest from reference TRBV5-6 and TRBJ1-6): DAGVTQSPTHLIKTRGQQVTLRCSPKSGHDTVSWYQQALGQGPQFIFQYYEEEERQRGNFPDRFSGHQFPNYSSELNVNALLLGDSALYLCASSIGGPGYSPLHFGNGTRLTVT.

The rearrangement links TRBV2 to TRBJ1-3; D gene unclear. This CDR3 is built from 13 residues. From germline, CDR1 is SNHLY and CDR2 FYNNEI. Trimming shortened V by 3 bases and J by 9 bases, and 12 bases separated the two germline ends. This chain's CDR3 is CASSEGPMGTIYF. The CDR3 bases are TGTGCCAGCAGTGAGGGCCCCATGGGCACCATATATTTT.

This chain uses TRBV7-8 with TRBJ2-5, with TRBD1 matching over 9 bases. CDR3 length: 15 residues. The germline V gene encodes CDR1 SGHVS and CDR2 FQNEAQ. The trim removed 4 bases at V and 4 bases at J, leaving 7 bases unmatched. CDR3 sequence reads: CASSYTGGAAETQYF. The CDR3 DNA reads TGTGCCAGCAGCTACACAGGGGGCGCAGCAGAGACCCAGTACTTC.

The chain combines TRBV12-3 or TRBV12-4 with TRBJ1-2; D remains ambiguous. This CDR3 spans 13 amino acids. Trimming stripped 4 bases from V and 3 bases from J, with 9 bases between. The CDR3 DNA reads TGTGCCAGCAGTTCGGAGATTTACTATGGCTACACCTTC. It encodes CASSSEIYYGYTF.

A single count supports this clone. The J gene is TRBJ2-7, the V gene TRBV7-9; 7 bases are shared with TRBD1. V lost 5 bases to trimming and J lost 7 bases; unmatched junction nucleotides: 11. CDR3 length equals 14 residues. CDR1 SEHNR and CDR2 FQNEAQ come from the germline V gene (reference sequence). This chain's CDR3 is CASSQTGNSREQYF. CDR3 DNA: TGTGCCAGCAGCCAGACAGGGAACTCTCGGGAGCAGTACTTC.